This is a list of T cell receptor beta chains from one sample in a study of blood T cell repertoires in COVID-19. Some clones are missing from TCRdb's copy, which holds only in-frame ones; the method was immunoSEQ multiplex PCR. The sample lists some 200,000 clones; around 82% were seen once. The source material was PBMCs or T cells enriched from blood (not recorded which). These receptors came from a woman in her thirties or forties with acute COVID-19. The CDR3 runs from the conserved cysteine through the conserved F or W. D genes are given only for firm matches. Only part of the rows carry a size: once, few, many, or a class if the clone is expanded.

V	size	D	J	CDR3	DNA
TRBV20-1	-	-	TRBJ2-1	CSARQYNEQFF	TGCAGTGCTCGACAGTACAATGAGCAGTTCTTC
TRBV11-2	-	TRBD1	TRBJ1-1	CASSHYRDRGFTEAFF	TGTGCCAGCAGCCATTACCGGGACAGGGGTTTCACTGAAGCTTTCTTT
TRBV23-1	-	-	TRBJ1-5	CASSQLFNQPQHF	TGCGCCAGCAGTCAATTATTCAATCAGCCCCAGCATTTT
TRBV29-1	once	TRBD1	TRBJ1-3	CSVPGQGGNTIYF	TGCAGCGTTCCGGGACAGGGGGGAAACACCATATATTTT
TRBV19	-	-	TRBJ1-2	CASSDTASNYGYTF	TGTGCCAGTAGTGACACAGCCTCTAACTATGGCTACACCTTC
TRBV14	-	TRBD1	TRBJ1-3	CASSRYYRGVSGNTIYF	TGTGCCAGCAGCCGCTACTACAGGGGGGTCTCTGGAAACACCATATATTTT
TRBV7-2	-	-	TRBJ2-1	CASSRGIYNEQFF	TGTGCCAGCAGCCGCGGAATTTACAATGAGCAGTTCTTC
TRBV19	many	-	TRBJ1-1	CASSIVPGEGTEAFF	TGTGCCAGTAGTATAGTCCCGGGAGAGGGCACTGAAGCTTTCTTT
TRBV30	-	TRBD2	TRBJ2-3	CACSGSTDTQYF	TGTGCCTGTAGCGGGAGCACAGATACGCAGTATTTT
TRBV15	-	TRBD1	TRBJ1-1	CATSRYGTGPNTEAFF	TGTGCCACCAGCCGTTATGGGACAGGACCGAACACTGAAGCTTTCTTT
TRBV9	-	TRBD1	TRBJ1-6	CASSAEGTVKNSPLHF	TGTGCCAGCAGCGCCGAAGGGACAGTTAAAAATTCACCCCTCCACTTT
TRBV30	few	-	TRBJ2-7	CAWSGGVYSYEQYF	TGTGCCTGGTCCGGGGGAGTATACTCCTACGAGCAGTACTTC
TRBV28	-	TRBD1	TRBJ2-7	CASTQIQGRALYEQYF	TGTGCCAGCACCCAAATACAGGGGCGAGCTTTATACGAGCAGTACTTC
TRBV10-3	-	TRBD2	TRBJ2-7	CATRGAGGRNEQYF	TGTGCCACCCGGGGGGCGGGGGGGCGAAACGAGCAGTACTTC
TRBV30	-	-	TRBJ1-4	CAWRPGLLNEKLFF	TGTGCCTGGAGGCCGGGACTGCTTAATGAAAAACTGTTTTTT
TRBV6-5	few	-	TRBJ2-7	CASQTVYEQYF	TGTGCCAGTCAGACAGTCTACGAGCAGTACTTC
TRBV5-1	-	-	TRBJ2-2	CASRHPGTLPTGELFF	TGCGCCAGCAGACATCCCGGGACTCTCCCCACCGGGGAGCTGTTTTTT
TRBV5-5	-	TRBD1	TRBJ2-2	CASSSGTGGIATGELFF	TGTGCCAGCAGCTCCGGGACAGGGGGCATTGCCACCGGGGAGCTGTTTTTT
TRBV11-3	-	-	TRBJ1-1	CASSLFLNTEAFF	TGTGCCAGCAGCTTATTTTTAAACACTGAAGCTTTCTTT
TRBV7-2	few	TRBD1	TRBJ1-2	CASSIDPRTGASYGYTF	TGTGCCAGCAGCATAGACCCCCGGACAGGGGCTAGCTATGGCTACACCTTC
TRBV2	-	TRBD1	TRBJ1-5	CASGQLRGTAYSNQPQHF	TGTGCCAGCGGCCAACTACGGGGGACAGCGTATAGCAATCAGCCCCAGCATTTT
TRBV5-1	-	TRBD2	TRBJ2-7	CASSLDYPPGGEQYF	TGCGCCAGCAGCTTGGACTATCCCCCGGGAGGCGAGCAGTACTTC
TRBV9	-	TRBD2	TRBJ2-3	CASSETSGYTDTQYF	TGTGCCAGCAGCGAGACTAGCGGGTACACAGATACGCAGTATTTT
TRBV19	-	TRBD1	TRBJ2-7	CASSLHGTGYAYEQYF	TGTGCCAGCTCACTGCACGGGACAGGGTACGCCTACGAGCAGTACTTC
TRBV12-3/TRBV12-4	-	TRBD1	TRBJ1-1	CASSPTGLTEAFF	TGTGCCAGCAGTCCGACAGGGCTCACTGAAGCTTTCTTT
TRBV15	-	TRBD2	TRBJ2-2	CATSRDLLAANTGELFF	TGTGCCACCAGCAGAGATTTACTAGCGGCGAACACCGGGGAGCTGTTTTTT
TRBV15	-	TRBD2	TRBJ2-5	CATSRDASGQETQYF	TGTGCCACCAGCAGAGATGCTAGCGGCCAAGAGACCCAGTACTTC
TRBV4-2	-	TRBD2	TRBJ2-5	CASSQGGLAGETQYF	TGTGCCAGCAGCCAAGGGGGACTAGCGGGAGAGACCCAGTACTTC
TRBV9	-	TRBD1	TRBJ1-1	CASSLVTGVNTEAFF	TGTGCCAGCAGCTTAGTGACAGGGGTCAACACTGAAGCTTTCTTT
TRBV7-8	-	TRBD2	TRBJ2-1	CASSRTSGASYNEQFF	TGTGCCAGCAGCAGGACTAGCGGGGCTTCCTACAATGAGCAGTTCTTC
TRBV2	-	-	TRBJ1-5	CASSEGRNQPQHF	TGTGCCAGCAGTGAGGGGCGGAATCAGCCCCAGCATTTT
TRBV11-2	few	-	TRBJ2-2	CASSLLAAGGGTGELFF	TGTGCCAGCAGCTTATTGGCCGCAGGGGGAGGCACCGGGGAGCTGTTTTTT
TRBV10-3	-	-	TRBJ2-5	CAGGPGETQYF	TGTGCTGGAGGGCCGGGTGAGACCCAGTACTTC
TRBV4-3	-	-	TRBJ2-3	CASSQDWGPDTQYF	TGCGCCAGCAGCCAAGATTGGGGGCCAGATACGCAGTATTTT
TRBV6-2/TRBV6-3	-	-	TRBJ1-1	CASSYPTGTNTEAFF	TGTGCCAGCAGTTACCCTACAGGGACGAACACTGAAGCTTTCTTT
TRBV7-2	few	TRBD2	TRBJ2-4	CASSYRLAGAGAKNIQYF	TGTGCCAGCAGCTATAGACTAGCGGGAGCGGGAGCCAAAAACATTCAGTACTTC
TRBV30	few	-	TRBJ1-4	CAWSTGIGEKLFF	TGTGCCTGGAGCACAGGGATCGGGGAAAAACTGTTTTTT
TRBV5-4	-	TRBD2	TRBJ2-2	CASSLGVAGAAGELFF	TGTGCCAGCAGCTTGGGGGTAGCGGGGGCCGCCGGGGAGCTGTTTTTT
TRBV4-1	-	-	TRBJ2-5	CASSVLGSRTQYF	TGCGCCAGCAGCGTACTAGGGTCTCGGACCCAGTACTTC
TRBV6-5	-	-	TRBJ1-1	CASSSLWAGNTEAFF	TGTGCCAGCAGTTCCCTCTGGGCAGGGAACACTGAAGCTTTCTTT
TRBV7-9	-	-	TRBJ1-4	CASSLEGRNEKLFF	TGTGCCAGCAGCTTAGAGGGGAGGAACGAAAAACTGTTTTTT
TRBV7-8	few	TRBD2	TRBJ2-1	CASSSFPSGRRDEQFF	TGTGCCAGCAGCTCTTTCCCTAGCGGGAGAAGGGATGAGCAGTTCTTC
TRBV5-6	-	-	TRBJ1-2	CASSLGDYRGYGYTF	TGTGCCAGCAGCTTGGGTGATTACCGGGGATACGGCTACACCTTC
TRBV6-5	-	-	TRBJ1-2	CASSRLQGRDGYTF	TGTGCCAGCAGCCGTTTACAGGGAAGGGATGGCTACACCTTC
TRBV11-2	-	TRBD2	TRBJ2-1	CASSLTPGTSVNEQFF	TGTGCCAGCAGCTTAACCCCCGGGACTAGCGTCAATGAGCAGTTCTTC
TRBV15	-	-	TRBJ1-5	CATSDSPYSNQPQHF	TGTGCCACCTCGGACAGCCCCTATAGCAATCAGCCCCAGCATTTT
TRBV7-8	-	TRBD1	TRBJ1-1	CASSLARTGNTEAFF	TGTGCCAGCAGCTTAGCTAGGACAGGGAACACTGAAGCTTTCTTT
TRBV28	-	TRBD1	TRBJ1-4	CASSDRGPEKLFF	TGTGCCAGCAGTGACAGGGGGCCTGAAAAACTGTTTTTT
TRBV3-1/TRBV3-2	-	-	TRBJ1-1	CASSQIWSPGAEAFF	TGTGCCAGCAGCCAAATTTGGTCCCCCGGGGCTGAAGCTTTCTTT
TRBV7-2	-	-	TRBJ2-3	CASSPTSTGTDTQYF	TGTGCCAGCAGTCCGACCAGTACAGGGACAGATACGCAGTATTTT
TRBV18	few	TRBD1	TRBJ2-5	CASSPSWDRKETQYF	TGTGCCAGCTCACCATCTTGGGACAGAAAAGAGACCCAGTACTTC
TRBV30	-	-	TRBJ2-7	CAWSVSYEQYF	TGTGCCTGGAGTGTGAGCTACGAGCAGTACTTC
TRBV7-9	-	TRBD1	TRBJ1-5	CASSPQGERQPQHF	TGTGCCAGCAGCCCACAGGGGGAAAGACAGCCCCAGCATTTT